This T cell receptor (beta chain) derives from a study of blood T cells in healthy people across ages. Findings of the study overall: What prevented conclusive comparison of naive and antigen-experienced cells was that PBMCs were unsorted.

Note on this clonotype: Its cognate antigen is unknown.

The germline V gene has CDR1 PRHDT and CDR2 FYEKMQ (reference sequence). Trimming removed 1 base from V and 5 bases from J, with 11 bases in between. CDR3 length: 14 residues. Combining a sample-barcoded 5' primer with a J-beta primer mix, a second PCR ran for roughly 7 to 11 cycles. TCRdb used MiXCR to reprocess the 5' RACE reads, holding one entry per CDR3 protein. Among fewer than 800,000 distinct CDR3 sequences listed, 20% to 25% were seen once. The same sample was also used in a study of T cells of mothers and their children.

The source of this sequence is a boy younger than 18 in good health. Sequencing was performed on blood. V and J are TRBV13 and TRBJ2-5, with D possibly being TRBD1 (5 bases). The CDR3: CASSLDRRPETQYF. CDR3 DNA sequence: TGTGCCAGCAGCTTAGACAGGCGTCCGGAGACCCAGTACTTC.